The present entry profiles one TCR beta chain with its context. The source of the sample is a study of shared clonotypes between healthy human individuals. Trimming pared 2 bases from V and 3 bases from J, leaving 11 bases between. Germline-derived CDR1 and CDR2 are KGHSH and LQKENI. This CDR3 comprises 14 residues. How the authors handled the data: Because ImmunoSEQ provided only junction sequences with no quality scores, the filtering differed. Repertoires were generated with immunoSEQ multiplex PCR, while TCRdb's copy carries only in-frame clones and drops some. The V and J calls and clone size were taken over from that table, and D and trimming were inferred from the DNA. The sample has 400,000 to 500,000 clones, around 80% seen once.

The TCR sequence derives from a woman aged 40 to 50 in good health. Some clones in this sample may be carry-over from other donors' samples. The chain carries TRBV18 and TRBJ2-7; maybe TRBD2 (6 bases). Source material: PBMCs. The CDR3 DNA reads TGTGCCAGCTCACCAACAGCGGGCTACTACGAGCAGTACTTC. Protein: CASSPTAGYYEQYF.